The 23 T cell receptor beta chains below were found in one sample sequenced in a study of chemoradiotherapy in HPV16-positive cancers. Here immunoSEQ multiplex PCR was the method, and the copy in TCRdb shows in-frame clones only, minus some. Among 9,500 to 15,000 clones, 80% to 90% were seen once, and the ten largest hold about 2.6%. The sequenced sample was blood, obtained from a patient who underwent chemoradiotherapy. Source of these receptors: a human donor with HPV-associated anogenital cancer.

The chain recombines TRBV5-1 with TRBJ1-1, with TRBD1 matching over 11 bases. Germline V gives CDR1 SGHRS, CDR2 YFSETQ. Trimming removed 4 bases from V and 4 bases from J; junction bases left unmatched: 3. The CDR3 sequence is 14 residues long. The CDR3 loop is CASSPGTGGTEAFF. In nucleotides, the CDR3 is TGCGCCAGCAGCCCTGGGACAGGGGGCACTGAAGCTTTCTTT. The whole variable domain, remainder taken from reference TRBV5-1 and TRBJ1-1, is KAGVTQTPRYLIKTRGQQVTLSCSPISGHRSVSWYQQTPGQGLQFLFEYFSETQRNKGNFPGRFSGRQFSNSRSEMNVSTLELGDSALYLCASSPGTGGTEAFFGQGTRLTVV.

The chain is built from TRBV10-3 and TRBJ1-3, with D possibly matching TRBD1 (5 bases). The germline gives CDR1 ENHRY, CDR2 SYGVKD. V dropped 5 bases and J dropped 0 bases, with 11 bases sitting between them. The CDR3 length is 15 residues. CDR3 bases: TGTGCCATCAGTCCCCGGGACCACTCTGGAAACACCATATATTTT. It translates to CAISPRDHSGNTIYF.

The chain recombines TRBV5-4 with TRBJ2-5; possibly TRBD2 for D (6 bases). The V end was cut by 4 bases, the J end by 2 bases, with 15 bases between. The CDR3 has 15 residues. The germline gives CDR1 SGHNT, CDR2 YYREEE (reference sequence). The CDR3 region has the DNA TGTGCCAGCAGCCCGGCTAGCGAGGGGCAAGAGACCCAGTACTTC. It codes for CASSPASEGQETQYF.

This sequence joins TRBV2 and TRBJ1-1, with TRBD1 as a possible D gene (6 bases). The V gene lost 6 bases and the J gene lost 8 bases, with 19 bases spanning the gap. Germline V gene lookup returns CDR1 SNHLY and CDR2 FYNNEI. The CDR3 extends over 14 amino acids. The CDR3 DNA is TGTGCCAGCAGGAGGATAGGGGGGATACCCGAAGCTTTCTTT. Translating gives CASRRIGGIPEAFF.

This clone showed up just a few times. The chain has TRBV4-1 and TRBJ1-1; TRBD1 is a possible D gene (6 bases). V lost 0 bases, J lost 3 bases, and 14 bases lay in between. This CDR3 spans 16 amino acids. Looked up from germline, CDR1 is MGHRA and CDR2 is YSYEKL. CDR3 sequence reads: CASSQDGRGRDTEAFF. CDR3 DNA: TGCGCCAGCAGCCAAGATGGGCGGGGGCGAGACACTGAAGCTTTCTTT.

The gene calls are TRBV5-6 and TRBJ1-3, with no clear D. The CDR3 extends over 15 amino acids. The V gene's germline CDR1 is SGHDT and CDR2 YYEEEE. Trimming stripped 1 base from V and 3 bases from J, with 11 bases between. The CDR3 here is CASSLTQNLGNTIYF. In DNA form, the CDR3 reads TGTGCCAGCAGCTTGACTCAGAACCTTGGAAACACCATATATTTT.

J is TRBJ2-5 and V is TRBV2; 10 nucleotides align to TRBD2. J was trimmed by 0 bases and V by 4 bases; bases with no gene match: 2. The CDR3 extends over 15 amino acids. The V gene's germline CDR1 is SNHLY and CDR2 FYNNEI. The CDR3 sequence is CASSGTSGYQETQYF. DNA for the CDR3: TGTGCCAGCAGTGGGACTAGCGGCTACCAAGAGACCCAGTACTTC.

The V gene is TRBV2, the J gene TRBJ1-5; TRBD1 matches 9 bases. Trimming at V came to 4 bases and at J to 4 bases, leaving 2 bases not matched to a gene. Germline loops: CDR1 SNHLY, CDR2 FYNNEI. This CDR3 spans 14 amino acids. CDR3 residues: CASSGGQGNQPQHF. In DNA form, the CDR3 reads TGTGCCAGCAGTGGGGGACAGGGAAATCAGCCCCAGCATTTT.

V gene TRBV15 combines with J gene TRBJ2-3; unclear D gene. Germline V gene sequence: CDR1 LNHNV, CDR2 YYDKDF (reference sequence). The CDR3 is 14 residues long. The V end was cut by 0 bases, the J end by 2 bases, with 6 bases between. The CDR3 DNA is TGTGCCACCAGCAGAGAAGTTCTCACAGATACGCAGTATTTT. As protein: CATSREVLTDTQYF.

The rearrangement joins TRBV5-1 to TRBJ1-1; 9 positions match TRBD1. This CDR3 has 16 amino acids. CDR1 and CDR2 from the germline V gene are SGHRS and YFSETQ. With 4 bases clipped from V and 1 base from J, the junction kept 8 bases outside the gene matches. The CDR3 nucleotides read TGCGCCAGCAGCCTAGATGGGACAGGGAGGAACACTGAAGCTTTCTTT. It translates to CASSLDGTGRNTEAFF.

J is TRBJ1-6 and V is TRBV6-1, with D possibly being TRBD1 (6 bases). Germline V gene data show CDR1 as MNHNS and CDR2 as SASEGT. The CDR3 covers 15 residues. Trimming removed 4 bases from V and 8 bases from J, with 15 bases in between. CDR3 loop: CASSGSPGAYSPLHF. The CDR3 region has the DNA TGTGCCAGCAGTGGAAGCCCAGGGGCTTATTCACCCCTCCACTTT.

The V call is TRBV25-1, the J call TRBJ1-1, with a weak D call TRBD1 (6 bases). This CDR3 spans 12 amino acids. The V gene's germline CDR1 is MGHDK and CDR2 SYGVNS. V was trimmed by 6 bases and J by 2 bases, leaving 7 bases between them. The DNA of the CDR3 is TGTGCCAGCAGCAGGGGAAACACTGAAGCTTTCTTT. Encoded protein: CASSRGNTEAFF. The variable domain in full, completed from reference TRBV25-1 and TRBJ1-1, reads EADIYQTPRYLVIGTGKKITLECSQTMGHDKMYWYQQDPGMELHLIHYSYGVNSTEKGDLSSESTVSRIRTEHFPLTLESARPSHTSQYLCASSRGNTEAFFGQGTRLTVV.

The chain employs TRBV5-5 and TRBJ2-3; maybe TRBD2 (7 bases). This CDR3 is 16 amino acids long. Deletions cut 4 bases from V and 3 bases from J, with 18 bases between. CDR1 and CDR2 from the germline V gene are SGHKS and YYEKEE (reference sequence). In DNA, the CDR3 is TGTGCCAGCAGCCCGCCAAGGGGGGGGGCGACAGATACGCAGTATTTT. Residues: CASSPPRGGATDTQYF.

V gene TRBV7-8 combines with J gene TRBJ1-3; TRBD1 aligns across 11 bases. With 5 bases clipped from V and 0 bases from J, the junction kept 3 bases outside the gene matches. The length of the CDR3 is 16 residues. The V gene's germline CDR1 is SGHVS and CDR2 FQNEAQ. The CDR3 spells CASSGGTGGSGNTIYF. Written as DNA, the CDR3 is TGTGCCAGCAGCGGTGGGACAGGGGGCTCTGGAAACACCATATATTTT.

The rearrangement links TRBV5-8 to TRBJ2-1; possibly TRBD1 for D (6 bases). Trimming removed 2 bases from V and 15 bases from J, with 15 bases in between. Germline V gives CDR1 SGHTS, CDR2 YDEGEE. CDR3 length: 12 amino acids. Here the CDR3 DNA reads TGTGCCAGCAGCTTTCAAAGGGGGTCGGGGTTCTTC. This gives the protein CASSFQRGSGFF.

The chain joins TRBV21-1 to TRBJ1-2. TRBV21-1 is noted as a pseudogene. The CDR3 spans 13 residues. Here the CDR3 reads CASSKEGEGGYTF. The CDR3 coding sequence is TGTGCCAGCAGCAAAGAGGGGGAGGGAGGCTACACCTTC.

The chain employs TRBV29-1 and TRBJ2-3; a possible D gene is TRBD1 (6 bases). Germline loops: CDR1 SQVTM, CDR2 ANQGSEA. Trimming removed 5 bases at V and 3 bases at J, with 6 bases between. The CDR3 is made up of 11 amino acids. Here the CDR3 reads CSVRGTDTQYF. CDR3 nucleotides: TGCAGCGTTAGGGGGACAGATACGCAGTATTTT.

The rearrangement links TRBV15 to TRBJ1-2; D remains ambiguous. Per germline, CDR1 LNHNV and CDR2 YYDKDF (reference sequence). The CDR3 consists of 16 residues. Trimming shortened V by 0 bases and J by 6 bases, and 17 bases separated the two germline ends. The DNA for the CDR3 is TGTGCCACCAGCAGAGATTACGGGGAGAAGAGGAATGGCTACACCTTC. Amino acids: CATSRDYGEKRNGYTF.

The rearrangement joins TRBV18 to TRBJ1-4; tentatively, D is TRBD1 (5 bases). This CDR3 spans 19 amino acids. Germline values: CDR1 KGHSH, CDR2 LQKENI. V lost 3 bases and J lost 0, with 20 bases in between. The CDR3 bases are TGTGCCAGCTCACCTTTGCTAACCGGGACGCCAACAACTAATGAAAAACTGTTTTTT. Translation: CASSPLLTGTPTTNEKLFF.

The gene calls are TRBV5-1 and TRBJ2-1; D is uncertain. Germline V CDR1 and CDR2: SGHRS, YFSETQ. The CDR3 is made up of 13 amino acids. Trimming cost V 2 bases and J 4 bases, with 7 bases left between them. The CDR3 coding sequence is TGCGCCAGCAGCTTTGCGCAATACAATGAGCAGTTCTTC. This sequence encodes CASSFAQYNEQFF.

DNA for the CDR3: TGTGCCAGCCACGACCAAGGCAGCTCAGATACGCAGTATTTT. This codes for CASHDQGSSDTQYF. This chain connects TRBV19 to TRBJ2-3; D is ambiguous. V was shortened by 9 bases and J by 4 bases, with 17 bases between the two germline ends. The CDR3 loop spans 14 amino acids. CDR1 and CDR2 from the germline V gene are LNHDA and SQIVND (reference sequence).

The chain is built from TRBV6-5 and TRBJ2-2; D is perhaps TRBD1 (6 bases). This CDR3 spans 13 amino acids. Trimming took 5 bases from V and 9 from J, leaving 13 bases between them. Germline V gene sequence: CDR1 MNHEY, CDR2 SVGAGI. DNA of the CDR3: TGTGCCAGCAGTAAAAACAGGGTCCGGGAGCTGTTTTTT. This gives the protein CASSKNRVRELFF.

This clone was seen a single time. The rearrangement uses TRBV7-7 and TRBJ2-5; TRBD2 matches 12 bases. Losses at the gene ends were 1 base for V and 5 bases for J; bases not matched to a gene: 2. CDR1 and CDR2 (germline): SSHAT, FNYEAQ (reference sequence). The CDR3 has 15 residues. The CDR3, as DNA: TGTGCCAGCAGCTTAGGCACTAGCGGGGGGGAGACCCAGTACTTC. It codes for CASSLGTSGGETQYF.